What follows are 9 T cell receptor beta chains derived from one specimen sequenced in a study of blood T cell repertoires in COVID-19 (dated by TCRdb to about 2020). Libraries were built with the immunoSEQ multiplex PCR assay. TCRdb provides this immuneACCESS table in a form limited to in-frame rearrangements. Some clones are lacking; in checked studies, under half of them reflect an unresolved V gene, and why the rest are absent is not known. This sample has about 350,000 clones in its table, and around 87% of those were observed once. In total, the top ten clones hold roughly 6% of the sample. What was sequenced was peripheral blood. The receptors derive from a woman between 45 and 60 years old with COVID-19, enrolled during active disease.

This rearrangement joins TRBV7-9 to TRBJ2-1; 11 nucleotides agree with TRBD2. V gave up 3 bases and J gave up 11 bases; unmatched junction bases: 9. The CDR3 has 15 amino acids. Germline V gene lookup returns CDR1 SEHNR and CDR2 FQNEAQ (reference sequence). The CDR3, as DNA: TGTGCCAGCAGCTTTAGTAGCGGGAGGGCCGTCAAGCAGTTCTTC. It codes for CASSFSSGRAVKQFF.

The chain links TRBV5-1 to TRBJ2-2, with TRBD2 as a possible D gene (6 bases). CDR1 and CDR2 (germline): SGHRS, YFSETQ. V lost 2 bases, J lost 0 bases, and 14 bases lay in between. The CDR3 covers 17 residues. This chain's CDR3 is CASSFKGSGANTGELFF. In DNA, the CDR3 is TGCGCCAGCAGCTTTAAGGGGTCGGGGGCGAACACCGGGGAGCTGTTTTTT.

The rearrangement joins TRBV4-2 to TRBJ1-2, with no clear D. CDR3 length: 15 residues. The V end was cut by 4 bases, the J end by 3 bases, with 15 bases between. Germline V gene data show CDR1 as LGHNA and CDR2 as YNFKEQ. This CDR3 is CASSPTSGKHYGYTF. CDR3 coding DNA: TGTGCCAGCAGCCCAACTTCCGGGAAGCACTATGGCTACACCTTC.

This clone turned up a few times. This chain connects TRBV3-1 (or the pseudogene TRBV3-2) to TRBJ1-1; the D gene is possibly TRBD1 (6 bases). Trimming cost V 4 bases and J 1 base, with 10 bases left between them. The CDR3 contains 14 residues. CDR1 is LGHDT and CDR2 is YNNKEL in the germline V gene (reference sequence). CDR3 nucleotides: TGTGCCAGCAGCCCACAGGGAACGAACACTGAAGCTTTCTTT. It encodes CASSPQGTNTEAFF.

This clone was found a few times. The J gene is TRBJ2-1, the V gene TRBV6-2 or TRBV6-3, with D unresolved. The CDR3 extends over 14 amino acids. V shed 1 base and J shed 4 bases, with 8 bases lying between them. Germline V lookup: CDR1 MNHEY, CDR2 SVGEGT. The CDR3: CASSYYSTYNEQFF. CDR3 DNA: TGTGCCAGCAGTTACTACAGCACTTACAATGAGCAGTTCTTC.

V is TRBV6-2 or TRBV6-3 and J is TRBJ2-1; 13 positions agree with TRBD2. Trimming removed 2 bases from V and 5 bases from J; junction bases left unmatched: 3. Germline V gene data show CDR1 as MNHEY and CDR2 as SVGEGT. There are 16 residues in the CDR3. The CDR3 loop reads CASSYRTSGGNNEQFF. CDR3 DNA sequence: TGTGCCAGCAGTTACCGGACTAGCGGGGGTAACAATGAGCAGTTCTTC.

This chain connects TRBV14 to TRBJ1-2, with a tentative D call TRBD1 (5 bases). Trimming pared 1 base from V and 8 bases from J, leaving 11 bases between. The CDR3 sequence is 13 residues long. Germline V gene data show CDR1 as SGHDN and CDR2 as FVKESK. The CDR3 coding sequence is TGTGCCAGCAGCCAAGCTAGGGGTAACGGCTACACCTTC. Translated: CASSQARGNGYTF. Full variable domain (rest looked up from reference TRBV14 and TRBJ1-2): EAGVTQFPSHSVIEKGQTVTLRCDPISGHDNLYWYRRVMGKEIKFLLHFVKESKQDESGMPNNRFLAERTGGTYSTLKVQPAELEDSGVYFCASSQARGNGYTFGSGTRLTVV.

The rearrangement uses TRBV6-6 and TRBJ2-1; TRBD2 matches 10 bases. CDR1 and CDR2 (germline): MNHNY, SVGAGI (reference sequence). V was pared by 7 bases and J by 4 bases, with 4 bases of the junction left unmatched. The CDR3 consists of 14 residues. CDR3 protein: CASTLAGEYNEQFF. Written as DNA, the CDR3 is TGTGCCAGCACGCTAGCGGGAGAATACAATGAGCAGTTCTTC.

This chain joins TRBV7-6 and TRBJ1-1; a weak D match, TRBD1 (6 bases). This CDR3 region has 16 residues. Deletions cut 1 base from V and 0 bases from J, with 12 bases between. Germline assignment: CDR1 SGHVS and CDR2 FNYEAQ. The DNA of the CDR3 is TGTGCCAGCAGCTTAGGGGCAGGGGCCATGAACACTGAAGCTTTCTTT. Residues: CASSLGAGAMNTEAFF.